The rows below give T cell receptor beta chains drawn from one sample of a study of human T cells and chemical hapten exposure. TCRdb recomputed calls from the RACE reads with MiXCR, one row per CDR3 protein. The sample records some 400,000 distinct CDR3 sequences, around 5.5% being singletons. The sequences come from whole blood, collected in connection with sensitization to the hapten diphenylcyclopropenone (DPC). The source of these receptors is a woman aged 45 to 65 with alopecia areata. Some clones in this sample may be carry-over from other donors' samples. Both conserved end residues are part of each CDR3. D genes are given only for firm matches. Clone size is stated in some rows and not others, as once, few, many or a class when expanded.

v_call	d_call	j_call	clone_size	cdr3_aa	cdr3_nt
TRBV29-1	TRBD1	TRBJ2-1	many	CSVDRTGGGEQFF	TGCAGCGTTGACCGGACAGGGGGCGGTGAGCAGTTCTTC
TRBV5-5	NA	TRBJ2-1	many	CASTPDSLYNEQFF	TGTGCCAGCACCCCGGACAGCCTCTACAATGAGCAGTTCTTC
TRBV20-1	NA	TRBJ1-1	few	CSASWGIAEAFF	TGCAGTGCTAGTTGGGGTATCGCTGAAGCTTTCTTT
TRBV6-2/TRBV6-3	TRBD2	TRBJ2-1	many	CASIRAGASYNEQFF	TGTGCCAGCATCCGAGCGGGAGCGTCGTACAATGAGCAGTTCTTC
TRBV20-1	NA	TRBJ2-1	NA	CSAIGAGRSNEQFF	TGCAGTGCTATTGGGGCGGGGAGAAGCAATGAGCAGTTCTTC
TRBV3-1	NA	TRBJ1-1	NA	CASSQAGVNTEAFF	TGTGCCAGCAGCCAAGCTGGGGTAAACACTGAAGCTTTCTTT
TRBV29-1	NA	TRBJ2-3	few	CSVEVPLPPDTQYF	TGCAGCGTTGAAGTTCCCCTACCCCCCGATACGCAGTATTTT
TRBV27	NA	TRBJ2-1	many	CASSFLVRDNEQFF	TGTGCCAGCAGTTTCTTGGTTAGGGACAATGAGCAGTTCTTC
TRBV2	NA	TRBJ2-1	few	CASIRADEQFF	TGTGCCAGCATAAGAGCGGACGAGCAGTTCTTC
TRBV28	NA	TRBJ2-7	many	CASSLNGPSEQYF	TGTGCCAGCAGTTTAAACGGCCCCTCCGAGCAGTACTTC
TRBV6-5	NA	TRBJ1-2	NA	CASSTERGLYGYTF	TGTGCCAGCAGTACGGAGCGGGGGCTGTATGGCTACACCTTC
TRBV18	TRBD1	TRBJ1-3	few	CASSRGTGDSGNTIYF	TGTGCCAGCTCACGCGGGACAGGGGACTCTGGAAACACCATATATTTT
TRBV9	NA	TRBJ1-5	many	CASSVGNQPQHF	TGTGCCAGCAGCGTCGGGAATCAGCCCCAGCATTTT
TRBV7-6	NA	TRBJ2-5	NA	CASSLGGATQYF	TGTGCCAGCAGCTTAGGAGGGGCGACCCAGTACTTC
TRBV28	NA	TRBJ2-3	NA	CASSPVVTDTQYF	TGTGCCAGCAGCCCTGTGGTCACAGATACGCAGTATTTT
TRBV5-4	NA	TRBJ1-2	NA	CASSQQQVNYGYTF	TGTGCCAGCAGCCAGCAACAGGTTAACTATGGCTACACCTTC
TRBV2	NA	TRBJ2-7	many	CASTGGGGAEQYF	TGTGCCAGCACCGGAGGTGGAGGCGCCGAGCAGTACTTC
TRBV6-5	NA	TRBJ1-1	NA	CASSYQAGNTEAFF	TGTGCCAGCAGTTACCAGGCAGGGAACACTGAAGCTTTCTTT
TRBV3-1	NA	TRBJ2-3	many	CASSRGGRTDTQYF	TGTGCCAGCAGCCGGGGGGGCCGGACAGATACGCAGTATTTT
TRBV2	NA	TRBJ1-1	few	CASRDHSGLNTEAFF	TGTGCCAGCAGAGATCACAGTGGCTTGAACACTGAAGCTTTCTTT
TRBV5-1	TRBD1	TRBJ2-6	NA	CASGVGDSRSGANVLTF	TGCGCCAGCGGGGTAGGGGACAGCCGCTCTGGGGCCAACGTCCTGACTTTC
TRBV5-6	NA	TRBJ1-3	few	CASSPEGRASGNTIYF	TGTGCCAGCAGCCCGGAGGGCCGGGCCTCTGGAAACACCATATATTTT
TRBV9	NA	TRBJ2-5	many	CASSPPGQRPETQYF	TGTGCCAGCAGCCCACCTGGACAGAGGCCAGAGACCCAGTACTTC
TRBV25-1	TRBD1	TRBJ1-3	few	CASSPPGGSSGNTIYF	TGTGCCAGCAGTCCCCCAGGGGGCAGTTCTGGAAACACCATATATTTT
TRBV11-2	NA	TRBJ2-3	few	CASSPGTRFFSHTQYF	TGTGCCAGCAGCCCCGGGACTCGATTTTTTTCACATACGCAGTATTTT
TRBV28	NA	TRBJ2-7	many	CASSPVGSSYEQYF	TGTGCCAGCAGCCCCGTCGGGAGCTCCTACGAGCAGTACTTC
TRBV6-1	NA	TRBJ1-5	NA	CASSNKPGRQDQPQHF	TGTGCCAGCAGTAATAAACCCGGACGCCAGGATCAGCCCCAGCATTTT
TRBV4-2	TRBD2	TRBJ2-3	many	CASSQRGGGARDTQYF	TGTGCCAGCAGCCAAAGGGGCGGGGGGGCCAGAGATACGCAGTATTTT
TRBV3-1	NA	TRBJ1-1	once	CASSRRGDGTEAFF	TGTGCCAGCAGCCGCCGGGGAGATGGGACTGAAGCTTTCTTT
TRBV20-1	NA	TRBJ2-1	few	CSPPRSGMDNEQFF	TGCAGCCCCCCCAGATCGGGCATGGACAATGAGCAGTTCTTC
TRBV7-9	NA	TRBJ2-2	few	CASSLPDIVPDTGELFF	TGTGCCAGCAGCTTACCCGACATCGTGCCAGACACCGGGGAGCTGTTTTTT
TRBV9	NA	TRBJ2-1	many	CASGGSYNEQFF	TGTGCCAGCGGTGGCTCCTACAATGAGCAGTTCTTC
TRBV12-5	TRBD2	TRBJ2-1	many	CASGLTVSGGPGEQFF	TGTGCTAGTGGTTTGACCGTGTCGGGAGGGCCCGGTGAGCAGTTCTTC
TRBV6-2/TRBV6-3	TRBD2	TRBJ2-3	many	CASSYRVAGGHNTDTQYF	TGTGCCAGCAGTTACCGGGTAGCGGGAGGCCATAACACAGATACGCAGTATTTT
TRBV20-1	TRBD2	TRBJ2-1	few	CSAQEGTSGGYNEQFF	TGCAGTGCTCAGGAGGGGACTAGCGGGGGCTACAATGAGCAGTTCTTC
TRBV5-4	NA	TRBJ1-1	NA	CASSLGQEAFF	TGTGCCAGCAGCTTGGGTCAGGAAGCTTTCTTT
TRBV13	NA	TRBJ2-1	many	CASSLRYYNEQFF	TGTGCCAGCAGCTTAAGATATTACAATGAGCAGTTCTTC
TRBV7-9	NA	TRBJ1-2	NA	CASSRTDHYNYGYTF	TGTGCCAGCAGCCGGACGGACCATTATAACTATGGCTACACCTTC
TRBV9	NA	TRBJ2-7	few	CASSALVGPSYEQYF	TGTGCCAGCAGCGCCCTCGTGGGCCCCTCCTACGAGCAGTACTTC
TRBV19	NA	TRBJ2-7	NA	CASSTMTEGPYEQYF	TGTGCCAGTAGTACGATGACAGAAGGGCCCTACGAGCAGTACTTC
TRBV14	TRBD2	TRBJ2-1	few	CASSQDRLAGVNEQFF	TGTGCCAGCAGCCAAGATCGCCTAGCGGGCGTGAATGAGCAGTTCTTC
TRBV7-2	TRBD1	TRBJ2-1	NA	CASSLSGTGVANEQFF	TGTGCCAGCAGTCTGAGCGGGACAGGGGTTGCGAATGAGCAGTTCTTC
TRBV24-1	NA	TRBJ2-3	NA	CATSGTVNTQYF	TGTGCCACCAGTGGGACAGTAAATACGCAGTATTTT
TRBV2	NA	TRBJ1-5	few	CASSTTGTQPQHF	TGTGCCAGCAGCACCACAGGGACTCAGCCCCAGCATTTT
TRBV6-1	TRBD2	TRBJ2-6	few	CASSSAPGLAVYSGANVLTF	TGTGCCAGCAGCTCCGCCCCTGGACTAGCGGTTTACTCTGGGGCCAACGTCCTGACTTTC
TRBV20-1	NA	TRBJ1-1	NA	CSADPLNTEAFF	TGCAGTGCGGACCCGTTGAACACTGAAGCTTTCTTT
TRBV20-1	NA	TRBJ1-3	few	CSARRPGHISGNTIYF	TGCAGTGCTCGGAGACCGGGACACATCTCTGGAAACACCATATATTTT
TRBV28	NA	TRBJ2-5	many	CASTYPGRPQETQYF	TGTGCCAGCACATACCCGGGACGGCCCCAAGAGACCCAGTACTTC
TRBV6-5	NA	TRBJ2-3	few	CASSFGQGTQYF	TGTGCCAGCAGTTTTGGACAAGGGACGCAGTATTTT
TRBV18	TRBD1	TRBJ1-5	many	CASGPGGDQPQHF	TGTGCCAGCGGGCCAGGGGGCGATCAGCCCCAGCATTTT
TRBV20-1	TRBD2	TRBJ2-7	many	CSATIRGGNSYEQYF	TGCAGTGCTACTATACGGGGGGGCAACTCCTACGAGCAGTACTTC
TRBV12-3/TRBV12-4	NA	TRBJ2-7	many	CASSSPGPIPYEQYF	TGTGCCAGCAGTTCGCCGGGCCCCATTCCCTACGAGCAGTACTTC